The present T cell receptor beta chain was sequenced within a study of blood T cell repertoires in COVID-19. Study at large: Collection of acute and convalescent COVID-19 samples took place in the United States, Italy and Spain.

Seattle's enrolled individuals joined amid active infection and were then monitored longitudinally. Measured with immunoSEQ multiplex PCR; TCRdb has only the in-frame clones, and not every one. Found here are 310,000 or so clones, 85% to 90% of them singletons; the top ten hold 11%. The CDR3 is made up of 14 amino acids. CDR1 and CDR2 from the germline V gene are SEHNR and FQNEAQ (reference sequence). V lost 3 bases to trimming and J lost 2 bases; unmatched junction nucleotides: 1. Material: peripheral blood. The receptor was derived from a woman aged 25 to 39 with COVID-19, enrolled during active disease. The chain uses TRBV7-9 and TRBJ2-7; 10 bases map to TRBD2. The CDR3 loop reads CASSFGTSAYEQYF. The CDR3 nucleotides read TGTGCCAGCAGCTTCGGGACTAGCGCCTACGAGCAGTACTTC.